Below, 5 T cell receptor beta chains from the same sample are listed, as sequenced in a study of cytomegalovirus exposure and HLA in healthy donors (dated 2017 in TCRdb). Library preparation was by the immunoSEQ multiplex PCR assay. The multiplex PCR relied on a mix of 60 forward primers for TCR Vbeta segments and 13 reverse primers for TCR Jbeta segments. TCRdb stores this immuneACCESS table with in-frame sequences only. Part of the clones is absent; in the studies checked, under half of the shortfall reflects unresolved V genes, and no reason is known for the rest. The sample table records more than 95,000 clones; about 9.4% of these occur just once. Jointly, the top ten make up more than 5% of the sample. Sequencing was performed on PBMCs. These receptors all stem from a man aged 35 to 55 in good health and CMV-seropositive.

This clone was seen a few times. The chain recombines TRBV18 with TRBJ2-4; 7 bases agree with TRBD2. CDR1 and CDR2 from the germline V gene are KGHSH and LQKENI. V lost 5 bases to trimming and J lost 0 bases; unmatched junction nucleotides: 13. The CDR3 has 18 residues. CDR3 in amino acids: CASSSQSPAGVAKNIQYF. The CDR3 DNA reads as TGTGCCAGCTCATCCCAGTCGCCGGCGGGAGTAGCCAAAAACATTCAGTACTTC.

The V gene is TRBV29-1, the J gene TRBJ2-3; 10 bases line up with TRBD1. This CDR3 region has 24 residues. Germline V gives CDR1 SQVTM, CDR2 ANQGSEA. The J segment lost 0 bases and the V segment lost 3 bases, leaving 30 bases of the junction unmatched. Here the CDR3 reads CSVDPNGSGQGTGGRSPSTDTQYF. The CDR3 DNA reads TGCAGCGTTGACCCCAACGGGTCGGGACAGGGGACGGGCGGGAGGAGCCCTAGCACAGATACGCAGTATTTT.

The chain joins TRBV2 to TRBJ2-7, with TRBD2 as a possible D gene (5 bases). The germline V gene encodes CDR1 SNHLY and CDR2 FYNNEI. The CDR3 spans 13 residues. V lost 6 bases and J 2 bases, leaving 11 bases between the germline ends. CDR3 loop: CASRADYAYEQYF. The CDR3 DNA sequence: TGTGCCAGCAGGGCAGACTACGCCTACGAGCAGTACTTC.

DNA of the CDR3: TGTGCCAGCAGTGATGACGGGAGGGCCGTCGAGCAGTACTTC. It encodes CASSDDGRAVEQYF. The V gene is TRBV6-1, the J gene TRBJ2-7; 8 bases are a match to TRBD2. With 3 bases clipped from V and 6 bases from J, the junction kept 7 bases outside the gene matches. The germline V gene encodes CDR1 MNHNS and CDR2 SASEGT. The CDR3 loop spans 14 amino acids.

The chain recombines TRBV28 with TRBJ2-7; 8 bases map to TRBD2. There are 15 residues in the CDR3. Unmatched junction bases numbered 9, after V lost 6 bases and J lost 2 bases. Per the germline V gene, CDR1 is MDHEN and CDR2 is SYDVKM. CDR3 in DNA: TGTGCCAGCAGCCCCACTAGCGGTGATGCCTACGAGCAGTACTTC. This codes for CASSPTSGDAYEQYF.